Shown below are 23 T cell receptor beta chains from a single sample sequenced in a study of cytotoxic CD8 clonotypes in ibrutinib-treated CLL. The assay was immunoSEQ multiplex PCR, and TCRdb's table has in-frame clones only and misses some. There are roughly 130,000 clones in the sample; approximately 90% occur only once, and about 10% lies in the top ten. Sequencing used PBMCs, obtained after 12 months of ibrutinib treatment. These receptors were obtained from a human donor with chronic lymphocytic leukemia.

The chain uses TRBV25-1 and TRBJ1-2, with 8 nucleotides matching TRBD1. The V gene's germline CDR1 is MGHDK and CDR2 SYGVNS. The junction had 2 bases not matched to a gene; V was cut back by 4 bases and J by 4 bases. The CDR3 consists of 13 residues. CDR3 sequence (DNA): TGTGCCAGCAGTGGGACAGGGACCTATGGCTACACCTTC. This codes for CASSGTGTYGYTF.

Comments on this clone: The junction shows a germline mismatch at one end, possibly a read error. The gene calls are TRBV6-1 and TRBJ1-2; D unclear. Looked up from germline, CDR1 is MNHNS and CDR2 is SASEGT. The CDR3 contains 16 residues. CDR3 sequence reads: CAISDASAATNYGYTF. The CDR3 DNA follows: TGTGCCATCAGTGATGCGTCAGCAGCTACTAACTATGGCTACACCTTC.

The table lists this clone with a few counts. The chain is built from TRBV9 and TRBJ2-1; D unresolved. The V gene lost 4 bases and the J gene lost 10 bases, with 21 bases spanning the gap. The CDR3 spans 15 residues. Per the germline V gene, CDR1 is SGDLS and CDR2 is YYNGEE. The CDR3 nucleotides are TGTGCCAGCAGCCCATGGACGGCTCCCTTCGAGGAGCAGTTCTTC. The encoded protein is CASSPWTAPFEEQFF.

V usage is TRBV6-4 and J usage is TRBJ2-3; 9 bases are shared with TRBD2. CDR3 length equals 14 residues. Per the germline V gene, CDR1 is MRHNA and CDR2 is SNTAGT. Trimming at V came to 4 bases and at J to 4 bases, leaving 3 bases not matched to a gene. The CDR3 sequence: CASSVAGGADTQYF. CDR3 in DNA: TGTGCCAGCAGTGTGGCGGGAGGGGCAGATACGCAGTATTTT.

This clone came up once. The V call is TRBV5-6, the J call TRBJ2-7; D is possibly TRBD1 or TRBD2 (5 bases each). The ends were cut back, 5 bases at V and 2 bases at J, with 14 bases in the middle. The CDR3 length is 14 residues. From germline, CDR1 is SGHDT and CDR2 YYEEEE. In nucleotides, the CDR3 is TGTGCCAGCAGTGCCCGGGACCGACCCTACGAGCAGTACTTC. Amino acids: CASSARDRPYEQYF. The whole variable domain, filled in from reference TRBV5-6 and TRBJ2-7, reads DAGVTQSPTHLIKTRGQQVTLRCSPKSGHDTVSWYQQALGQGPQFIFQYYEEEERQRGNFPDRFSGHQFPNYSSELNVNALLLGDSALYLCASSARDRPYEQYFGPGTRLTVT.

The rearrangement links TRBV11-2 to TRBJ2-5; D unclear. The germline V and J ends were trimmed by 4 bases and 5 bases, with 14 bases remaining between them. The germline V gene encodes CDR1 SGHAT and CDR2 FQNNGV. The CDR3 is made up of 14 amino acids. The CDR3 reads CASSSPFGTETQYF. Written as DNA, the CDR3 is TGTGCCAGCAGCTCCCCCTTTGGTACCGAGACCCAGTACTTC.

As DNA, the CDR3 is TGTGCCAGCTCACCACCCGGGACACCCGATTACGAGCAGTACTTC. It specifies CASSPPGTPDYEQYF. The V call is TRBV18, the J call TRBJ2-7, with D possibly matching TRBD1 (6 bases). Trimming pared 0 bases from V and 4 bases from J, leaving 13 bases between. Germline CDR1 KGHSH, CDR2 LQKENI. The CDR3 extends over 15 amino acids. The full variable domain, with the rest looked up from reference TRBV18 and TRBJ2-7, is NAGVMQNPRHLVRRRGQEARLRCSPMKGHSHVYWYRQLPEEGLKFMVYLQKENIIDESGMPKERFSAEFPKEGPSILRIQQVVRGDSAAYFCASSPPGTPDYEQYFGPGTRLTVT.

The chain uses TRBV6-6 and TRBJ2-5; a weak D match, TRBD2 (6 bases). Germline lookup yields CDR1 MNHNY and CDR2 SVGAGI (reference sequence). CDR3 length equals 14 residues. Trimming removed 7 bases from V and 2 bases from J, with 14 bases in between. The CDR3 bases are TGTGCCAGCAATCCGGGAGTTGGGCAAGAGACCCAGTACTTC. Protein product: CASNPGVGQETQYF.

The chain carries TRBV28 and TRBJ2-7; 12 nucleotides agree with TRBD2. CDR1 and CDR2 from the germline V gene are MDHEN and SYDVKM. V shed 7 bases, J shed 1 base, and the junction held 11 bases outside the gene matches. The CDR3 contains 17 residues. CDR3 in amino acids: CASTSLSSGRGSYEQYF. Here the CDR3 DNA reads TGTGCCAGCACTTCACTATCTAGCGGGAGGGGATCCTACGAGCAGTACTTC.

The chain couples TRBV18 to TRBJ2-7; 10 nucleotides match TRBD2. In germline, CDR1 is KGHSH, CDR2 LQKENI. V was pared by 5 bases and J by 3 bases, with 7 bases of the junction left unmatched. This CDR3 comprises 15 residues. The CDR3 region is CASSSPLAGVYEQYF. CDR3 nucleotides: TGTGCCAGCTCATCGCCGCTAGCGGGGGTCTACGAGCAGTACTTC.

The chain carries TRBV25-1 and TRBJ1-3, with D hard to call. The CDR3 spans 14 residues. Germline V CDR1 and CDR2: MGHDK, SYGVNS. The V end was cut by 3 bases, the J end by 4 bases, with 10 bases between. CDR3 in amino acids: CASSEPGTGNTIYF. The CDR3 nucleotides read TGTGCCAGCAGTGAGCCCGGCACCGGAAACACCATATATTTT.

Concerning this clone itself: A junction end diverges from the germline sequence, so it may reflect a read error. In DNA, the CDR3 is TGTGCTAGCAGCTTCGCCGGGACCCAGTACTTC. Its translation: CASSFAGTQYF. The chain recombines TRBV7-7 with TRBJ2-5; no definite D call. CDR1 and CDR2 from the germline V gene are SSHAT and FNYEAQ (reference sequence). The CDR3 has 11 residues.

The chain couples TRBV28 to TRBJ2-2, with D hard to call. Trimming pared 7 bases from V and 1 base from J, leaving 7 bases between. Germline V gene sequence: CDR1 MDHEN, CDR2 SYDVKM. CDR3 length equals 13 residues. In DNA, the CDR3 is TGTGCCAGCACAACGGGGAACACCGGGGAGCTGTTTTTT. This gives the protein CASTTGNTGELFF.

This sequence joins TRBV2 and TRBJ2-7, with D maybe TRBD2 (5 bases). The CDR3 is 14 residues long. In germline, CDR1 is SNHLY, CDR2 FYNNEI. Trimming stripped 4 bases from V and 5 bases from J, with 15 bases between. Written as DNA, the CDR3 is TGTGCCAGCAGTGTAACGGGGTTTTTCCACGAGCAGTACTTC. Amino acid sequence: CASSVTGFFHEQYF.

This rearrangement joins TRBV11-2 to TRBJ2-1; maybe TRBD2 (6 bases). Germline CDR1 is SGHAT and CDR2 is FQNNGV. Trimming removed 2 bases from V and 4 bases from J, with 15 bases in between. The CDR3 has 16 residues. The CDR3 DNA reads as TGTGCCAGCAGCTTAATTGTGGCGGGAAATTACAATGAGCAGTTCTTC. It is translated as CASSLIVAGNYNEQFF. The variable domain in full, with the rest retrieved from reference TRBV11-2 and TRBJ2-1, is EAGVAQSPRYKIIEKRQSVAFWCNPISGHATLYWYQQILGQGPKLLIQFQNNGVVDDSQLPKDRFSAERLKGVDSTLKIQPAKLEDSAVYLCASSLIVAGNYNEQFFGPGTRLTVL.

This chain links TRBV4-2 with TRBJ1-1; 8 nucleotides agree with TRBD1. This CDR3 comprises 16 residues. V lost 1 base to trimming and J lost 6 bases; unmatched junction nucleotides: 10. Per the germline V gene, CDR1 is LGHNA and CDR2 is YNFKEQ. Written as DNA, the CDR3 is TGTGCCAGCAGCCAAGCCGGTACAGGGGGGAGGGCTGAAGCTTTCTTT. It encodes CASSQAGTGGRAEAFF.

The chain has TRBV29-1 and TRBJ2-7, with D possibly matching TRBD2 (5 bases). The germline CDR1 and CDR2 sequences are SQVTM and ANQGSEA. The CDR3 extends over 15 amino acids. V dropped 4 bases and J dropped 0 bases, with 16 bases sitting between them. The CDR3 here is CSVGSATSSSYEQYF. CDR3 nucleotide sequence: TGCAGCGTTGGTAGCGCCACATCGAGCTCCTACGAGCAGTACTTC.

This sequence joins TRBV6-6 and TRBJ2-5; possible D gene TRBD2, 5 bases. CDR1 and CDR2 from the germline V gene are MNHNY and SVGAGI (reference sequence). This CDR3 spans 12 amino acids. Deletions cut 7 bases from V and 11 bases from J, with 17 bases between. CDR3 nucleotides: TGTGCCAGCATAAACCCGGACGGGGAGCAGTACTTC. It specifies CASINPDGEQYF.

The CDR3 DNA reads TGTGCCAGCAGTTACTCAGGTTTCCCACTGTTTTTT. It translates to CASSYSGFPLFF. V and J are TRBV6-6 and TRBJ1-4; no clear D. From germline, CDR1 is MNHNY and CDR2 SVGAGI (reference sequence). V lost 0 bases and J 13 bases, leaving 9 bases between the germline ends. This CDR3 region has 12 residues.

V and J are TRBV28 and TRBJ1-2, with a possible D match to TRBD1 (6 bases). The CDR3 contains 15 residues. Germline values: CDR1 MDHEN, CDR2 SYDVKM. Deletions cut 5 bases from V and 7 bases from J, with 20 bases between. The CDR3 is CASSQSSGAPRGYTF. Here the CDR3 DNA reads TGTGCCAGCAGTCAATCATCGGGGGCGCCCCGTGGCTACACCTTC.

The chain has TRBV30 and TRBJ2-7; D is undetermined. Germline V gene sequence: CDR1 GTSNPN, CDR2 SVGIG (reference sequence). There are 13 residues in the CDR3. Trimming shortened V by 3 bases and J by 4 bases, and 13 bases separated the two germline ends. In nucleotides, the CDR3 is TGTGCCTGGAGACCACCCAATTCGTACGAGCAGTACTTC. Amino acid sequence: CAWRPPNSYEQYF.

The V call is TRBV6-1, the J call TRBJ2-7, with 8 bases fitting TRBD1. In germline, CDR1 is MNHNS, CDR2 SASEGT. This CDR3 is built from 13 residues. V gave up 8 bases and J gave up 3 bases; unmatched junction bases: 6. This CDR3 is CASFDRGLYEQYF. The DNA of the CDR3 is TGTGCCAGCTTTGACAGGGGCCTCTACGAGCAGTACTTC.

This sequence joins TRBV30 and TRBJ1-4; a possible D gene is TRBD1 (5 bases). Trimming removed 0 bases from V and 3 bases from J, with 11 bases in between. This CDR3 is built from 15 residues. Germline assignment: CDR1 GTSNPN and CDR2 SVGIG (reference sequence). This chain's CDR3 is CAWSVGDGPNEKLFF. Here the CDR3 DNA reads TGTGCCTGGAGTGTAGGGGACGGTCCTAATGAAAAACTGTTTTTT.